Shown below are 17 T cell receptor beta chains from a single sample sequenced in a study of vaccination and CD4 T cells after COVID-19 (dated by TCRdb to between 2021 and 2022). Per the publication, the treatment or condition label means: approximately 9-day PBMC culture with coronavirus spike peptide pools or control peptides (ViraFEST assay). Their antigens are not known. The receptor library was made with PCR. Data came from an Illumina iSeq 100. TCR sequencing of DNA from cultured CD4+ T cells used the Oncomine TCR Beta short-read assay at the Johns Hopkins FTIC core. TCRdb applied fastp at Q25 and MiXCR to the public reads, then kept only in-frame beta chains. Each CDR3 protein gets just one entry, which takes the most common genes and DNA from the rows behind it. For this sample there are 9,500 to 15,000 distinct CDR3 sequences; approximately 51% appear just once. 17% of the sample comes from the top ten.

The sample here was cultured CD4+ T cells from blood, taken after SARS-CoV-2 vaccination. The receptor source for this set is a human donor with COVID-19.

A few counts support this clonotype. The rearrangement uses TRBV5-4 and TRBJ1-6; D is unclear. CDR3 length: 14 residues. V lost 2 bases and J 8 bases, leaving 11 bases between the germline ends. CDR1 SGHNT and CDR2 YYREEE come from the germline V gene (reference sequence). The CDR3 DNA reads TGTGCCAGCAGCTTTGAATTTGGGGATTCACCCCTCCACTTT. Amino acids: CASSFEFGDSPLHF.

The table lists this clonotype with a few counts. The chain links TRBV6-1 to TRBJ1-5; no clear D. The CDR3 has 17 residues. Germline lookup yields CDR1 MNHNS and CDR2 SASEGT. The V end was cut by 7 bases, the J end by 2 bases, with 21 bases between. CDR3 bases: TGTGCCAGCACCCACCTGGGTGCAGGAGGTGGCAATCAGCCCCAGCATTTT. Amino acids: CASTHLGAGGGNQPQHF.

The gene calls are TRBV20-1 and TRBJ1-2; 12 bases align to TRBD1. This CDR3 is built from 17 residues. The germline V gene has CDR1 DFQATT and CDR2 SNEGSKA (reference sequence). J gave up 0 bases and V 6 bases, and 11 bases lay outside the gene matches. The CDR3 is CSARAGQGASPNYGYTF. The CDR3 coding sequence is TGCAGTGCCCGAGCGGGACAGGGGGCCTCCCCTAACTATGGCTACACCTTC.

This clonotype showed up just once. The gene calls are TRBV12-3 or TRBV12-4 and TRBJ1-2, with a weak D call TRBD1 (6 bases). The CDR3 consists of 15 residues. V lost 6 bases, J lost 4 bases, and 18 bases lay in between. The CDR3 nucleotides read TGTGCCAGCAGGGCAACAGGGCGTTTAGGCTATGGCTACACCTTC. Protein product: CASRATGRLGYGYTF.

The sample holds a few counts of this clonotype. J is TRBJ1-1 and V is TRBV7-2; 7 nucleotides align to TRBD1. Trimming cost V 0 bases and J 3 bases; bases outside gene matches: 4. The V gene's germline CDR1 is SGHTA and CDR2 FQGNSA. The CDR3 length is 15 residues. Written as DNA, the CDR3 is TGTGCCAGCAGCTTAGCGATCAGGGGGGACACTGAAGCTTTCTTT. This gives the protein CASSLAIRGDTEAFF.

This chain uses TRBV27 with TRBJ1-5; D unresolved. The V gene lost 4 bases and the J gene lost 5 bases, with 12 bases spanning the gap. Germline V gives CDR1 MNHEY, CDR2 SMNVEV (reference sequence). This CDR3 is built from 14 residues. CDR3 in DNA: TGTGCCAGCAGTTGGTCCCGGGGAGATCAGCCCCAGCATTTT. Translating it yields CASSWSRGDQPQHF.

Only one count was recorded for this clonotype. This sequence joins TRBV19 and TRBJ1-6; D remains ambiguous. The CDR3 spans 15 residues. In germline, CDR1 is LNHDA, CDR2 SQIVND (reference sequence). Trimming cost V 5 bases and J 0 bases, with 8 bases left between them. CDR3: CASSSGSSYNSPLHF. The CDR3 nucleotides are TGTGCCAGTAGTTCGGGGAGCTCCTATAATTCACCCCTCCACTTT. Looking up the rest from reference TRBV19 and TRBJ1-6 gives the full variable domain: DGGITQSPKYLFRKEGQNVTLSCEQNLNHDAMYWYRQDPGQGLRLIYYSQIVNDFQKGDIAEGYSVSREKKESFPLTVTSAQKNPTAFYLCASSSGSSYNSPLHFGNGTRLTVT.

The chain links TRBV30 to TRBJ2-4; 10 bases line up with TRBD2. V lost 5 bases and J lost 0; bases outside the gene matches: 10. The CDR3 is 17 amino acids. The germline CDR1 and CDR2 sequences are GTSNPN and SVGIG (reference sequence). The CDR3 is CAWGGRASGGAKNIQYF. The CDR3 DNA reads TGTGCCTGGGGTGGTCGGGCTAGCGGGGGAGCCAAAAACATTCAGTACTTC.

Here the CDR3 DNA reads TGTGCCAGCAGTTACTCGTTGGTAGGGGGCCAGAACACTGAAGCTTTCTTT. Its translation: CASSYSLVGGQNTEAFF. This sequence joins TRBV6-5 and TRBJ1-1; 7 bases are a match to TRBD1. The CDR3 length is 17 residues. J lost 1 base, V lost 0 bases, and 8 bases had no gene match. Germline V gene lookup returns CDR1 MNHEY and CDR2 SVGAGI.

The genes are TRBV12-3 or TRBV12-4 and TRBJ2-2; a weak D match, TRBD2 (6 bases). This CDR3 comprises 14 residues. Trimming shortened V by 4 bases and J by 5 bases, and 11 bases separated the two germline ends. The CDR3 DNA sequence: TGTGCCAGCAGTTGGGGGGTCGTGACCGGGGAGCTGTTTTTT. This codes for CASSWGVVTGELFF.

The chain joins TRBV11-2 to TRBJ1-5; D is perhaps TRBD1 (6 bases). Germline V CDR1 and CDR2: SGHAT, FQNNGV. V dropped 5 bases and J dropped 2 bases, with 16 bases sitting between them. CDR3 length equals 16 residues. CDR3 sequence (DNA): TGTGCCAGCAGCCCCCTTGGGGGGCGCGGCAATCAGCCCCAGCATTTT. Amino acid sequence: CASSPLGGRGNQPQHF.

Judged by abundance, this clonotype is large. The CDR3 DNA sequence: TGTGCCAGCAGTGCCCGGACAGGGGGCTATGAGACCCAGTACTTC. Protein product: CASSARTGGYETQYF. The rearrangement links TRBV6-1 to TRBJ2-5; 11 nucleotides match TRBD1. The CDR3 length is 15 residues. J gave up 5 bases and V 4 bases, and 6 bases lay outside the gene matches. Germline V gene lookup returns CDR1 MNHNS and CDR2 SASEGT.

This clonotype turned up a few times. CDR3: CASSKDGNYGYTF. The CDR3 DNA follows: TGTGCCAGCAGTAAAGACGGAAACTATGGCTACACCTTC. The V gene is TRBV6-1, the J gene TRBJ1-2; no clear D gene. The V and J ends lost 5 bases and 2 bases respectively, with 9 bases between them. The germline V gene has CDR1 MNHNS and CDR2 SASEGT. CDR3 length: 13 residues.

This clonotype appeared once. V gene TRBV20-1 combines with J gene TRBJ2-3; 9 bases are shared with TRBD2. This CDR3 has 17 amino acids. Germline trimming cut 2 bases from V and 8 bases from J; bases unmatched to any gene: 17. Germline V gene lookup returns CDR1 DFQATT and CDR2 SNEGSKA (reference sequence). The CDR3 DNA reads as TGCAGTGCTAGATCGAACTCCCTAGCGGGACGCACGGGTACGCAGTATTTT. It is translated as CSARSNSLAGRTGTQYF.

The chain couples TRBV6-1 to TRBJ1-2; possibly TRBD1 for D (6 bases). CDR3 length: 14 amino acids. Germline V CDR1 and CDR2: MNHNS, SASEGT. Trimming took off 3 bases at V and 2 bases at J, with 10 bases between the two ends. CDR3 protein: CASSDQGRNYGYTF. The CDR3 nucleotides are TGTGCCAGCAGTGACCAGGGGCGGAACTATGGCTACACCTTC.

A few counts support this clonotype. The V gene is TRBV30, the J gene TRBJ1-5; D gene unclear. With 0 bases removed from V and 5 bases from J, the gap between germline ends came to 8 bases. CDR3 length: 13 residues. CDR1 and CDR2 from the germline V gene are GTSNPN and SVGIG (reference sequence). CDR3 coding DNA: TGTGCCTGGAGTGTAGGCGGCGATCAGCCCCAGCATTTT. It is translated as CAWSVGGDQPQHF.

The chain has TRBV6-5 and TRBJ1-2; D is possibly TRBD1 (6 bases). Trimming removed 2 bases at V and 7 bases at J, with 11 bases between. There are 13 residues in the CDR3. Germline assignment: CDR1 MNHEY and CDR2 SVGAGI. CDR3 coding DNA: TGTGCCAGCAGTTACACCCAGGGGCTTGGCTACACCTTC. It translates to CASSYTQGLGYTF.